The clone carrying this T cell receptor (beta chain) appeared a few times. PCR was performed a second time for roughly 7 to 12 cycles using a sample-barcoded 5' primer and a J-beta primer mix. TCRdb re-called the 5' RACE reads with MiXCR, one entry per CDR3 protein. Among under 1,100,000 distinct CDR3 sequences listed, less than 25% were seen once. The sample comes from a study of blood T cells in healthy people across ages. With 0 bases clipped from V and 0 bases from J, the junction kept 2 bases outside the gene matches. The CDR3 is 15 amino acids. Germline values: CDR1 LGHNA, CDR2 YSLEER. This sample was shared with a second study, whose subject was T cells of mothers and their children. That report adds: Donation involved a few healthy Caucasian mothers and the six children that they had. The study obtained over 8 million TCR beta CDR3 reads per mother and a few million per child.

The sample was blood. This receptor was taken from a girl aged 2-10 years in good health. The chain couples TRBV4-3 to TRBJ2-7; 7 nucleotides line up with TRBD1. The CDR3 sequence is CASSQDTGVSYEQYF. The CDR3 nucleotides read TGCGCCAGCAGCCAAGATACAGGGGTCTCCTACGAGCAGTACTTC.